The clone carrying this TCR beta chain was detected many times. Its target is unknown. The library was built for alpha chains, so this beta chain is an off-target read and its size means little. The time point: sample taken at primary tumor resection. The data are from a study of spatial heterogeneity in lung cancer. Study findings and constraints: Expanded intratumoral alpha and beta TCR counts tracked tumor mutation counts.

A unique molecular identifier was carried by every single TCR cDNA molecule. TCRdb re-derived calls from the 5' RACE reads in MiXCR, one entry per CDR3 protein. The sample includes some 10,000 distinct CDR3 sequences, roughly 5% of them seen just once. This CDR3 comprises 16 residues. In germline, CDR1 is LNHDA, CDR2 SQIVND (reference sequence). V was clipped by 5 bases and J by 5 bases; unmatched bases: 14. This receptor was identified in a male donor with early-stage non-small cell lung cancer. The chain is built from TRBV19 and TRBJ2-5; TRBD2 aligns across 7 bases. The sequencing used lung tumor tissue, collected at surgery. As DNA, the CDR3 is TGTGCCAGTAGTCTGGGCGGGACTACGCGTGCGGAGACCCAGTACTTC. This translates into CASSLGGTTRAETQYF.